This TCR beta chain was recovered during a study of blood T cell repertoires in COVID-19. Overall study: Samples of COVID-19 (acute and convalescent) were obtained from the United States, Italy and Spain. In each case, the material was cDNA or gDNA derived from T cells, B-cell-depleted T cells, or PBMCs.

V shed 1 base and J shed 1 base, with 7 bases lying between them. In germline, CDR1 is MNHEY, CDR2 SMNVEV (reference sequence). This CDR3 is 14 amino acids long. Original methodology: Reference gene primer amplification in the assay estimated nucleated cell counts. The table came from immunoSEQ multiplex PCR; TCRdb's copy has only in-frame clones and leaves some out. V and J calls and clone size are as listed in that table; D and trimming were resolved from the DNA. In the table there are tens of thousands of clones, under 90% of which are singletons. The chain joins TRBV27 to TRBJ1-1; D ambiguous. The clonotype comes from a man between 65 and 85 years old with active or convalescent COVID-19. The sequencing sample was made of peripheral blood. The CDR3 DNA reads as TGTGCCAGCAGTTTATTCCCAGGGAACACTGAAGCTTTCTTT. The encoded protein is CASSLFPGNTEAFF.